The 12 T cell receptor beta chains given below trace back to one sample, sequenced in a study of OX40 agonist ivuxolimab in advanced cancers. Using immunoSEQ multiplex PCR, the repertoire was profiled, and TCRdb retains in-frame clones only, with some absent. The table lists roughly 76,000 clones, around 90% of them singletons. The specimen comprised CD4+ or CD8+ T cells sorted from blood, sampled in a trial of the OX40 agonist ivuxolimab. The receptors shown here come from an adult with an advanced solid tumor such as melanoma, head and neck, liver or kidney cancer.

The chain uses TRBV21-1 and TRBJ2-3; TRBD1 was called by the table and not checked on the DNA. TRBV21-1 is a known pseudogene. The CDR3 is made up of 14 amino acids. CDR3 sequence: CASTRTGSTDTQYF. The CDR3 DNA follows: TGTGCCAGCACACGGACAGGAAGCACAGATACGCAGTATTTT.

The chain links TRBV28 to TRBJ1-5; TRBD1 is a possible D gene (6 bases). CDR1 and CDR2 from the germline V gene are MDHEN and SYDVKM. The CDR3 extends over 15 amino acids. V lost 8 bases to trimming and J lost 11 bases, with 25 bases between them. The CDR3 spells CASHDIDRPYGAQHF. For the CDR3, the DNA is TGTGCCAGCCACGATATAGACAGGCCCTACGGGGCCCAGCATTTT.

This CDR3 is CASSVDWNTDTQYF. The CDR3 coding sequence is TGTGCCAGCAGCGTCGACTGGAACACAGATACGCAGTATTTT. V and J are TRBV9 and TRBJ2-3; no reliable D call. Germline-derived CDR1 and CDR2 are SGDLS and YYNGEE. Trimming shortened V by 2 bases and J by 2 bases, and 9 bases separated the two germline ends. The CDR3 contains 14 residues.

The J gene is TRBJ1-5, the V gene TRBV6-5; D is perhaps TRBD1 (5 bases). V lost 5 bases to trimming and J lost 0 bases, with 11 bases between them. CDR1 MNHEY and CDR2 SVGAGI come from the germline V gene. CDR3 length equals 15 residues. The CDR3 nucleotides are TGTGCCAGCAGTCGGGACCACCTTAGCAATCAGCCCCAGCATTTT. Residues: CASSRDHLSNQPQHF.

The chain has TRBV21-1 and TRBJ2-5; TRBD2, the table's D call, was not compared with the DNA. TRBV21-1 has pseudogene status. The CDR3 loop spans 16 amino acids. The CDR3 region is CASSKAGTSGSETQYF. Written as DNA, the CDR3 is TGTGCCAGCAGCAAGGCCGGGACTAGCGGGAGCGAGACCCAGTACTTC.

Only one count was recorded for this clone. The chain has TRBV28 and TRBJ2-5, with D possibly matching TRBD1 (6 bases). The ends were cut back, 4 bases at V and 5 bases at J, with 17 bases in the middle. Germline CDR1 is MDHEN and CDR2 is SYDVKM. There are 15 residues in the CDR3. CDR3 DNA: TGTGCCAGCAGTTCCGGGACAACAACCGGGGAGACCCAGTACTTC. Translated: CASSSGTTTGETQYF.

By sample share, this clone is medium-sized. This chain links TRBV7-3 with TRBJ2-1; unclear D gene. Germline V gene lookup returns CDR1 SGHTA and CDR2 FQGTGA. Trimming took 0 bases from V and 0 from J, leaving 6 bases between them. The CDR3 extends over 15 amino acids. The CDR3 DNA is TGTGCCAGCAGCTTAACGTCGGACTCCTACAATGAGCAGTTCTTC. This encodes CASSLTSDSYNEQFF.

The DNA for the CDR3 is TGTGCCAGCAGCGCTTCCGGGACAGGGATGGTCGAGCAGTACTTC. It encodes CASSASGTGMVEQYF. This chain uses TRBV5-5 with TRBJ2-7; 9 bases agree with TRBD1. The CDR3 has 15 residues. The germline V gene has CDR1 SGHKS and CDR2 YYEKEE (reference sequence). With V trimmed by 4 bases and J by 6 bases, 11 bases remained unmatched.

This sequence joins TRBV21-1 and TRBJ1-1; the table gives TRBD1 as D, unverified against the DNA. TRBV21-1 corresponds to a pseudogene. There are 14 residues in the CDR3. CDR3 nucleotides: TGTGCCAGCAGCGCTCCCAGTGGGAACACTGAAGCTTTCTTT. This sequence encodes CASSAPSGNTEAFF.

The CDR3 nucleotides read TGTGCCAGCATCGGGGGGCCAGGTTTGTACCAGCCCCAGCATTTT. Amino acid sequence: CASIGGPGLYQPQHF. The chain recombines TRBV28 with TRBJ1-5; TRBD1 is a possible D gene (6 bases). The CDR3 sequence is 15 residues long. V lost 7 bases to trimming and J lost 7 bases, with 20 bases between them. Germline CDR1 is MDHEN and CDR2 is SYDVKM.

V usage is TRBV7-6 and J usage is TRBJ1-1; D call uncertain. V was trimmed by 9 bases and J by 1 base, leaving 9 bases between them. The CDR3 sequence is 12 residues long. Germline CDR1 reads SGHVS; CDR2 reads FNYEAQ. CDR3: CASSHENTEAFF. The DNA of the CDR3 is TGTGCCAGTAGTCATGAGAACACTGAAGCTTTCTTT.

The V and J genes are TRBV28 and TRBJ1-3, with 7 bases lining up with TRBD1. V was clipped by 5 bases and J by 7 bases; unmatched bases: 11. The CDR3 consists of 15 residues. From germline, CDR1 is MDHEN and CDR2 SYDVKM. CDR3 DNA sequence: TGTGCCAGCAGTACTCCGGACAGGTCCTGGAACACCATATATTTT. It encodes CASSTPDRSWNTIYF.